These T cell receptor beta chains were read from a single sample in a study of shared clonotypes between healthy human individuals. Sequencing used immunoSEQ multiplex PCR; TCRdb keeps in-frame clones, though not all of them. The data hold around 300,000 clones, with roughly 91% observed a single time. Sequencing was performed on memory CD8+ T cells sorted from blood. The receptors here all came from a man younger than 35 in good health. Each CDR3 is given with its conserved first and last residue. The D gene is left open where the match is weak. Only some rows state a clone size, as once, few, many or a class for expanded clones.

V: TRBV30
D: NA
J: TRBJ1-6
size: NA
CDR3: CACLPGRFYNSPLHF
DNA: TGTGCCTGCCTTCCCGGACGTTTTTATAATTCACCCCTCCACTTT

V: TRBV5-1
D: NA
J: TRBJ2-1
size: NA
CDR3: CASSYEQGGDEQFF
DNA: TGCGCCAGCAGCTATGAACAGGGAGGGGATGAGCAGTTCTTC

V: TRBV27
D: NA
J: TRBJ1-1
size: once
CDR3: CASKVQDRNTEAFF
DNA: TGTGCCAGCAAAGTCCAAGACAGAAACACTGAAGCTTTCTTT

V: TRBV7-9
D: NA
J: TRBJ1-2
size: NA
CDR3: CASSELQDEAGGYTF
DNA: TGTGCCAGCAGCGAGCTACAGGATGAGGCGGGTGGCTACACCTTC

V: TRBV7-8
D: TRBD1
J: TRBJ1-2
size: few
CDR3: CASSLPSTGGSFYGYTF
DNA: TGTGCCAGCAGCTTACCTTCGACAGGGGGGAGTTTCTATGGCTACACCTTC

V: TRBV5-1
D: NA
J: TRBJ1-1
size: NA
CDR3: CASSLSREVNTEAFF
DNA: TGCGCCAGCAGCTTAAGTCGGGAGGTGAACACTGAAGCTTTCTTT

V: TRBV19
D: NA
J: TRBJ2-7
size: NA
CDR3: CASSPYLGELYEQYF
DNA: TGTGCCAGTTCCCCATACCTAGGGGAGCTCTACGAGCAGTACTTC

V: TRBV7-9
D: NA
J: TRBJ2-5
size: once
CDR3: CASGEETQYF
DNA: TGTGCCAGCGGGGAAGAGACCCAGTACTTC

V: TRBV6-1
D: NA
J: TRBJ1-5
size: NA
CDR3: CASSGLLVSNQPQHF
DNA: TGTGCCAGCAGTGGTCTATTGGTTAGCAATCAGCCCCAGCATTTT

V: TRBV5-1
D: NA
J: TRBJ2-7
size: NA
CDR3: CASSLAETRHSDEQYF
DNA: TGCGCCAGCAGCTTGGCCGAGACTAGGCACAGCGACGAGCAGTACTTC

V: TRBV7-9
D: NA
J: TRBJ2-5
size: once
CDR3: CASSPKTDQETQYF
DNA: TGTGCCAGCAGCCCCAAGACAGATCAAGAGACCCAGTACTTC